This entry lists 5 T cell receptor beta chains sequenced from one sample in a study of T cell responses to AZD1222 COVID-19 vaccine. Profiling relied on immunoSEQ multiplex PCR, and the TCRdb table lists in-frame clones only, not all of them. The sample carries tens of thousands of clones, 75% to 85% recorded once. Sequenced material: peripheral blood, taken on day 0 of AZD1222 vaccination. The source of these receptors is an adult in good health.

This chain links TRBV10-3 with TRBJ1-2, with D perhaps matching TRBD1 (5 bases). Germline assignment: CDR1 ENHRY and CDR2 SYGVKD. CDR3 length: 15 amino acids. The germline V and J ends were trimmed by 3 bases and 4 bases, with 15 bases remaining between them. DNA of the CDR3: TGTGCCATCAGTGATCTGAGGACTGACAGCTATGGCTACACCTTC. It encodes CAISDLRTDSYGYTF.

The sample holds a few counts of this clone. The rearrangement uses TRBV6-5 and TRBJ2-2; 8 nucleotides align to TRBD2. The V segment lost 7 bases and the J segment 6 bases; nucleotides outside the gene matches: 10. From germline, CDR1 is MNHEY and CDR2 SVGAGI. The CDR3 runs 15 residues. The CDR3 DNA reads TGTGCCAGCAATCGGGCTAGCGGGTTCCCCGGGGAGCTGTTTTTT. Its protein product is CASNRASGFPGELFF.

The chain carries TRBV6-6 and TRBJ1-4, with D unresolved. The length of the CDR3 is 14 residues. CDR1 is MNHNY, CDR2 SVGAGI, per germline (reference sequence). Trimming stripped 6 bases from V and 7 bases from J, with 15 bases between. CDR3 region: CASSYDSVGEKLFF. In DNA form, the CDR3 reads TGTGCCAGCAGCTACGACTCCGTGGGTGAAAAACTGTTTTTT.

This chain links TRBV14 with TRBJ1-2; no clear D. CDR1 is SGHDN, CDR2 FVKESK, per germline. The CDR3 contains 15 residues. V lost 4 bases and J lost 4, with 16 bases in between. CDR3 coding DNA: TGTGCCAGCAGCCGGACCGGAGATCCGGGCTATGGCTACACCTTC. Translating gives CASSRTGDPGYGYTF. The entire variable domain, with the rest obtained from reference TRBV14 and TRBJ1-2, is as follows: EAGVTQFPSHSVIEKGQTVTLRCDPISGHDNLYWYRRVMGKEIKFLLHFVKESKQDESGMPNNRFLAERTGGTYSTLKVQPAELEDSGVYFCASSRTGDPGYGYTFGSGTRLTVV.

This chain links TRBV2 with TRBJ1-4; possible D gene TRBD1, 5 bases. Germline V gene data show CDR1 as SNHLY and CDR2 as FYNNEI. V was trimmed by 7 bases and J by 3 bases, leaving 9 bases between them. The length of the CDR3 is 13 residues. The CDR3 DNA reads as TGTGCCAGCAACGGGGCTGCTAATGAAAAACTGTTTTTT. Residues: CASNGAANEKLFF. The complete variable domain, with remaining parts taken from reference TRBV2 and TRBJ1-4, reads EPEVTQTPSHQVTQMGQEVILRCVPISNHLYFYWYRQILGQKVEFLVSFYNNEISEKSEIFDDQFSVERPDGSNFTLKIRSTKLEDSAMYFCASNGAANEKLFFGSGTQLSVL.